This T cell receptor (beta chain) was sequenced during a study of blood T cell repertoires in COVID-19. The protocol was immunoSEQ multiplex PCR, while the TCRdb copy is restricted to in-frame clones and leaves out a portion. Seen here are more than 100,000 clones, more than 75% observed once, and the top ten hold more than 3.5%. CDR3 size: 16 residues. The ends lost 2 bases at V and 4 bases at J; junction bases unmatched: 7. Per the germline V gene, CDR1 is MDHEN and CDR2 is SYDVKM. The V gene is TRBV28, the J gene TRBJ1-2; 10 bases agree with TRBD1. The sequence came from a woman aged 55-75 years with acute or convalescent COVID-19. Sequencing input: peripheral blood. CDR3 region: CASSLTGTGVLYGYTF. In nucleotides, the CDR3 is TGTGCCAGCAGTTTAACCGGGACAGGGGTCCTCTATGGCTACACCTTC.